The 26 T cell receptor beta chains below were found in one sample sequenced in a study of OX40 agonist ivuxolimab in advanced cancers. Using immunoSEQ multiplex PCR, the repertoire was profiled, and TCRdb retains in-frame clones only, with some absent. This table has over 150,000 clones, 94% appearing once. Specimen: CD4+ or CD8+ T cells sorted from blood, collected in a trial of the OX40 agonist ivuxolimab. The source of these receptors is an adult with an advanced solid tumor such as melanoma, head and neck, liver or kidney cancer.

This clone is a singleton in its sample. V gene TRBV5-1 combines with J gene TRBJ1-1; D is unresolved. From germline, CDR1 is SGHRS and CDR2 YFSETQ. The V end was cut by 3 bases, the J end by 0 bases, with 6 bases between. The CDR3 has 13 residues. DNA of the CDR3: TGCGCCAGCAGCTCGGGGTTGAACACTGAAGCTTTCTTT. It is translated as CASSSGLNTEAFF.

This clone was observed once. V gene TRBV19 combines with J gene TRBJ1-1; weak D call: TRBD1 (6 bases). The CDR3 spans 16 residues. Germline V gene sequence: CDR1 LNHDA, CDR2 SQIVND (reference sequence). V lost 5 bases and J 4 bases, leaving 20 bases between the germline ends. CDR3 loop: CASSPGVRGVGTEAFF. CDR3 sequence (DNA): TGTGCCAGTAGTCCAGGGGTAAGGGGTGTGGGCACTGAAGCTTTCTTT.

The chain employs TRBV6-5 and TRBJ2-7; TRBD1 matches at 11 bases. There are 16 residues in the CDR3. The V and J ends lost 1 base and 2 bases, in that order; junction bases with no gene match: 4. Germline-derived CDR1 and CDR2 are MNHEY and SVGAGI. This CDR3 is CASSYLGGQGAYEQYF. The CDR3 region has the DNA TGTGCCAGCAGTTACTTAGGGGGACAGGGGGCCTACGAGCAGTACTTC.

The chain uses TRBV11-3 and TRBJ2-7, with D perhaps matching TRBD2 (6 bases). V lost 5 bases, J lost 7 bases, and 12 bases lay in between. The CDR3 contains 12 residues. The germline V gene has CDR1 SGHNT and CDR2 YENEEA. The CDR3 nucleotides are TGTGCCAGCAGCCGGACGGCGGGGGAGCAGTACTTC. Protein: CASSRTAGEQYF.

This rearrangement joins TRBV11-3 to TRBJ1-4; possible D gene TRBD1, 6 bases. The CDR3 spans 15 residues. CDR1 is SGHNT, CDR2 YENEEA, per germline. The germline V and J ends were trimmed by 1 base and 3 bases, with 9 bases remaining between them. The CDR3 is CASSLGGGPNEKLFF. In DNA, the CDR3 is TGTGCCAGCAGCTTAGGAGGGGGACCTAATGAAAAACTGTTTTTT.

The gene calls are TRBV27 and TRBJ2-4, with 8 bases that match TRBD2. Trimming cost V 8 bases and J 6 bases; bases outside gene matches: 6. CDR3 length: 13 residues. The germline gives CDR1 MNHEY, CDR2 SMNVEV (reference sequence). CDR3 nucleotides: TGTGCCAGCTCCCGGGGGGGGAGAAACATTCAGTACTTC. This translates into CASSRGGRNIQYF.

The chain joins TRBV5-1 to TRBJ2-3; D unresolved. Per germline, CDR1 SGHRS and CDR2 YFSETQ. The CDR3 spans 12 residues. Trimming stripped 0 bases from V and 5 bases from J, with 4 bases between. CDR3 amino acids: CASSLDVDTQYF. Here the CDR3 DNA reads TGCGCCAGCAGCTTGGATGTAGATACGCAGTATTTT.

Only one count was recorded for this clone. The chain employs TRBV30 and TRBJ1-2; D might be TRBD1 (6 bases). The CDR3 is 13 amino acids. V was cut by 1 base and J by 8 bases, with 14 bases left in between. From germline, CDR1 is GTSNPN and CDR2 SVGIG (reference sequence). CDR3 sequence: CAWSARGAGGYTF. The CDR3 coding sequence is TGTGCCTGGAGTGCCCGGGGGGCAGGGGGCTACACCTTC.

The sample holds one count of this clone. The chain joins TRBV15 to TRBJ2-7; the match to TRBD2 covers 8 bases. CDR1 is LNHNV and CDR2 is YYDKDF in the germline V gene (reference sequence). CDR3 length equals 17 residues. Unmatched junction bases numbered 9, after V lost 1 base and J lost 1 base. CDR3 sequence: CATSRALGGGLSYEQYF. The DNA of the CDR3 is TGTGCCACCAGCAGAGCCTTGGGCGGGGGGCTGTCCTACGAGCAGTACTTC.

The gene calls are TRBV19 and TRBJ1-1, with TRBD1 matching 7 bases. The CDR3 contains 14 residues. Germline V CDR1 and CDR2: LNHDA, SQIVND (reference sequence). V dropped 9 bases and J dropped 0; count of bases not matched to a gene: 7. The DNA of the CDR3 is TGTGCCAGCACGAACAGGGGATTGAACACTGAAGCTTTCTTT. This translates into CASTNRGLNTEAFF.

The rearrangement joins TRBV27 to TRBJ1-4, with unresolved D. V was clipped by 3 bases and J by 5 bases, with 4 bases between them. Germline-derived CDR1 and CDR2 are MNHEY and SMNVEV (reference sequence). This CDR3 comprises 12 residues. CDR3 nucleotide sequence: TGTGCCAGCAGTTTTTTAAATGAAAAACTGTTTTTT. This translates into CASSFLNEKLFF.

This clone was seen just once. The V and J genes are TRBV7-2 and TRBJ2-2, with D unclear. V dropped 5 bases and J dropped 1 base, with 11 bases sitting between them. The CDR3 covers 15 residues. Germline lookup yields CDR1 SGHTA and CDR2 FQGNSA. The CDR3 nucleotides read TGTGCCAGCAGCCAGGCCCGGATGAACACCGGGGAGCTGTTTTTT. It yields the protein CASSQARMNTGELFF. Full variable domain (rest looked up from reference TRBV7-2 and TRBJ2-2): GAGVSQSPSNKVTEKGKDVELRCDPISGHTALYWYRQSLGQGLEFLIYFQGNSAPDKSGLPSDRFSAERTGGSVSTLTIQRTQQEDSAVYLCASSQARMNTGELFFGEGSRLTVL.

This clone occurred once. This chain connects TRBV6-4 to TRBJ2-1, with 10 positions matching TRBD2. The V gene end was trimmed by 6 bases and the J gene end by 5 bases; junction bases not matched to a gene: 7. This CDR3 comprises 15 residues. Germline values: CDR1 MRHNA, CDR2 SNTAGT. CDR3 in DNA: TGTGCCAGCAGACCTCTAGCGGGGGCGAACAATGAGCAGTTCTTC. It translates to CASRPLAGANNEQFF.

This chain uses TRBV28 with TRBJ2-5; TRBD2 matches at 7 bases. V shed 0 bases, J shed 4 bases, and the junction held 8 bases outside the gene matches. The CDR3 spans 16 residues. In germline, CDR1 is MDHEN, CDR2 SYDVKM. Here the CDR3 reads CASSLWGQGLRETQYF. For the CDR3, the DNA is TGTGCCAGCAGTTTATGGGGGCAGGGACTACGAGAGACCCAGTACTTC.

The CDR3 DNA follows: TGTGCCAGTAGTATAGAAGGCAGGAGGGCTACCACTTACACCGGGGAGCTGTTTTTT. Translated: CASSIEGRRATTYTGELFF. V usage is TRBV19 and J usage is TRBJ2-2; a weak D match, TRBD2 (6 bases). V dropped 0 bases and J dropped 3 bases, with 20 bases sitting between them. The CDR3 is made up of 19 amino acids. The germline CDR1 and CDR2 sequences are LNHDA and SQIVND (reference sequence).

In DNA, the CDR3 is TGTGCCAGTAGTATGGCGGGAGCCCTCTCCTACAATGAGCAGTTCTTC. Protein: CASSMAGALSYNEQFF. This sequence joins TRBV19 and TRBJ2-1; 7 nucleotides align to TRBD2. The V gene end was trimmed by 3 bases and the J gene end by 0 bases; junction bases not matched to a gene: 5. In germline, CDR1 is LNHDA, CDR2 SQIVND (reference sequence). The CDR3 loop spans 16 amino acids.

The chain combines TRBV6-5 with TRBJ2-5, with D possibly matching TRBD1 (6 bases). The germline CDR1 and CDR2 sequences are MNHEY and SVGAGI. The CDR3 runs 14 residues. Trimming took 4 bases from V and 3 from J, leaving 12 bases between them. The CDR3 reads CASSSLDRKETQYF. The CDR3 DNA is TGTGCCAGCAGTTCCCTCGACAGGAAAGAGACCCAGTACTTC.

V usage is TRBV5-1 and J usage is TRBJ2-7, with a weak D call TRBD1 (5 bases). The ends were cut back, 4 bases at V and 4 bases at J, with 12 bases in the middle. The germline gives CDR1 SGHRS, CDR2 YFSETQ. This CDR3 has 13 residues. The CDR3 sequence is CASSPLQAYEQYF. Written as DNA, the CDR3 is TGCGCCAGCAGCCCACTACAGGCGTACGAGCAGTACTTC. The entire variable domain, with the rest obtained from reference TRBV5-1 and TRBJ2-7, is as follows: KAGVTQTPRYLIKTRGQQVTLSCSPISGHRSVSWYQQTPGQGLQFLFEYFSETQRNKGNFPGRFSGRQFSNSRSEMNVSTLELGDSALYLCASSPLQAYEQYFGPGTRLTVT.

This clone has just one count. V and J are TRBV7-3 and TRBJ2-1, with TRBD2 matching over 10 bases. The CDR3 runs to 15 residues. Germline CDR1 and CDR2: SGHTA and FQGTGA. With 3 bases clipped from V and 5 bases from J, the junction kept 4 bases outside the gene matches. CDR3 coding DNA: TGTGCCAGCAGCTTGAGCGGGAGGGTCCACAATGAGCAGTTCTTC. Protein product: CASSLSGRVHNEQFF.

The chain uses TRBV18 and TRBJ2-7; weak D call: TRBD2 (6 bases). The CDR3 covers 13 residues. The germline V and J ends were trimmed by 2 bases and 6 bases, with 11 bases remaining between them. Per the germline V gene, CDR1 is KGHSH and CDR2 is LQKENI. CDR3 nucleotide sequence: TGTGCCAGCTCACCAATGGCGGAGGGCGAGCAGTACTTC. Translation gives CASSPMAEGEQYF. Full variable domain (rest looked up from reference TRBV18 and TRBJ2-7): NAGVMQNPRHLVRRRGQEARLRCSPMKGHSHVYWYRQLPEEGLKFMVYLQKENIIDESGMPKERFSAEFPKEGPSILRIQQVVRGDSAAYFCASSPMAEGEQYFGPGTRLTVT.

The chain joins TRBV7-8 to TRBJ1-2; TRBD1 is a possible D gene (5 bases). V was clipped by 5 bases and J by 10 bases, with 14 bases between them. Germline V gene data show CDR1 as SGHVS and CDR2 as FQNEAQ. This CDR3 is built from 12 residues. CDR3 nucleotide sequence: TGTGCCAGCAGCCCGGGGACCGCCGACTACACCTTC. This codes for CASSPGTADYTF.

J is TRBJ1-5 and V is TRBV9; D is perhaps TRBD1 (6 bases). The CDR3 is 17 amino acids. CDR1 and CDR2 (germline): SGDLS, YYNGEE. V was trimmed by 0 bases and J by 6 bases, leaving 19 bases between them. Here the CDR3 reads CASSVGIGGGQFQPQHF. The DNA for the CDR3 is TGTGCCAGCAGCGTAGGTATAGGGGGAGGTCAATTTCAGCCCCAGCATTTT.

This chain joins TRBV19 and TRBJ2-1, with TRBD1 identical over 8 bases. This CDR3 spans 14 amino acids. CDR1 and CDR2 from the germline V gene are LNHDA and SQIVND (reference sequence). The V gene end was trimmed by 5 bases and the J gene end by 3 bases; junction bases not matched to a gene: 3. In nucleotides, the CDR3 is TGTGCCAGTAGTCGGGGACAGGTCTACAATGAGCAGTTCTTC. Its protein product is CASSRGQVYNEQFF.

The CDR3 nucleotides read TGTGCCAGCAGCGTAGATGGCCGGGTCCCCGTCGAGCAGTACTTC. Its translation is CASSVDGRVPVEQYF. The chain employs TRBV9 and TRBJ2-7; D gene unclear. This CDR3 comprises 15 residues. Trimming removed 0 bases from V and 6 bases from J, with 16 bases in between. Germline CDR1 SGDLS, CDR2 YYNGEE.

The chain has TRBV2 and TRBJ2-3; 7 bases are shared with TRBD1. Germline-derived CDR1 and CDR2 are SNHLY and FYNNEI. The J segment lost 3 bases and the V segment lost 3 bases, leaving 9 bases of the junction unmatched. The CDR3 covers 16 residues. CDR3 bases: TGTGCCAGCAGTGACTTGACAGGGAAATGGACAGATACGCAGTATTTT. Protein product: CASSDLTGKWTDTQYF.

V is TRBV28 and J is TRBJ2-3; D is perhaps TRBD1 (7 bases). Germline V gene data show CDR1 as MDHEN and CDR2 as SYDVKM. The CDR3 is 14 amino acids. Trimming cost V 5 bases and J 4 bases, with 13 bases left between them. CDR3 nucleotide sequence: TGTGCCAGCAGTGCGGGGACAGTCGCAGATACGCAGTATTTT. Translating gives CASSAGTVADTQYF.